This T cell receptor (beta chain) comes out of a study of blood T cell repertoires in COVID-19. CDR1 and CDR2 from the germline V gene are SGHTA and FQGNSA. J gave up 5 bases and V 4 bases, and 13 bases lay outside the gene matches. This CDR3 is 17 amino acids long. Sequencing was performed with immunoSEQ multiplex PCR; in TCRdb, only in-frame clones are kept and a portion is missing. The table lists 200,000 to 250,000 clones, roughly 90% of them singletons, with over 2% in the top ten. Sequencing was performed on peripheral blood. The origin of this receptor is a man aged 30 to 39 who had recovered from COVID-19. The rearrangement links TRBV7-2 to TRBJ2-5, with 10 nucleotides matching TRBD2. CDR3 residues: CASSSQGGLAGDETQYF. In DNA form, the CDR3 reads TGTGCCAGCAGCTCTCAGGGAGGGCTAGCGGGGGACGAGACCCAGTACTTC.